The 16 T cell receptor beta chains reported below all come from one sample, sequenced in a study of vaccination and CD4 T cells after COVID-19. Indicated treatment: approximately nine-day PBMC culture with coronavirus spike peptide pools or control peptides (ViraFEST assay). For these TCRs, the target antigens are not known. Sequencing of DNA taken from cultured CD4+ T cells relied on the Oncomine TCR Beta short-read assay. TCRdb redid the calling of the PCR reads with MiXCR, one entry per CDR3 protein. The data contain approximately 18,000 distinct CDR3 sequences, roughly 51% of them singletons. Sequencing was performed on CD4+ T cells from blood, cultured in vitro. The source is a human donor who had recovered from COVID-19.

The genes are TRBV7-8 and TRBJ2-3; maybe TRBD2 (6 bases). V shed 5 bases and J shed 2 bases, with 11 bases lying between them. This CDR3 region has 14 residues. Germline assignment: CDR1 SGHVS and CDR2 FQNEAQ. The CDR3 sequence is CASSPTSTTDTQYF. The CDR3 region has the DNA TGTGCCAGCAGCCCGACTAGTACCACAGATACGCAGTATTTT.

V is TRBV20-1 and J is TRBJ2-3; 8 positions agree with TRBD2. This CDR3 comprises 17 residues. V shed 0 bases and J 6 bases; nucleotides not matched to a gene: 14. The germline CDR1 and CDR2 sequences are DFQATT and SNEGSKA (reference sequence). CDR3 coding DNA: TGCAGTGCTAGAGATAGGCTAGCGGGCCTCCACGGGGATACGCAGTATTTT. Translation gives CSARDRLAGLHGDTQYF.

The chain has TRBV4-3 and TRBJ2-7; 7 bases are shared with TRBD1. Germline values: CDR1 LGHNA, CDR2 YSLEER. Trimming at V came to 2 bases and at J to 4 bases, leaving 8 bases not matched to a gene. CDR3 length: 15 amino acids. CDR3 region: CASSQNTGARYEQYF. CDR3 nucleotide sequence: TGCGCCAGCAGCCAAAACACAGGGGCAAGATACGAGCAGTACTTC.

This chain uses TRBV6-5 with TRBJ2-7; tentative D call: TRBD1 (6 bases). CDR3 size: 15 residues. The V gene's germline CDR1 is MNHEY and CDR2 SVGAGI. Trimming pared 0 bases from V and 3 bases from J, leaving 12 bases between. The DNA of the CDR3 is TGTGCCAGCAGTTACTCGGCGCAGGGGAGCTACGAGCAGTACTTC. Its translation is CASSYSAQGSYEQYF.

The rearrangement uses TRBV12-3 or TRBV12-4 and TRBJ2-2; D gene uncertain. There are 14 residues in the CDR3. V was shortened by 2 bases and J by 3 bases, with 7 bases between the two germline ends. The CDR3 DNA sequence: TGTGCCAGCAGTTTAAGGCAGTACACCGGGGAGCTGTTTTTT. It specifies CASSLRQYTGELFF.

This rearrangement joins TRBV2 to TRBJ1-1; 7 positions match TRBD1. V shed 3 bases, J shed 7 bases, and the junction held 5 bases outside the gene matches. Germline CDR1 and CDR2: SNHLY and FYNNEI. CDR3 length: 13 residues. The CDR3 coding sequence is TGTGCCAGCAGTGACGGCAGGGGGGTTGAAGCTTTCTTT. It translates to CASSDGRGVEAFF.

J is TRBJ2-1 and V is TRBV7-9; no definite D call. Germline CDR1 SEHNR, CDR2 FQNEAQ (reference sequence). This CDR3 comprises 15 residues. Trimming took off 4 bases at V and 9 bases at J, with 19 bases between the two ends. The CDR3 protein is CASSSPPNPVGEQFF. The DNA for the CDR3 is TGTGCCAGCAGCTCCCCTCCTAACCCGGTAGGTGAGCAGTTCTTC.

This clonotype was observed a handful of times. The V call is TRBV15, the J call TRBJ1-2; no clear D. The germline V gene encodes CDR1 LNHNV and CDR2 YYDKDF (reference sequence). The CDR3 length is 14 residues. Trimming left V 4 bases short and J 3 bases short, with 12 bases between. The CDR3 DNA follows: TGTGCCACCAGCATTAGTCACGGGTACTATGGCTACACCTTC. Its translation: CATSISHGYYGYTF. Full variable domain (outside the CDR3, taken from reference TRBV15 and TRBJ1-2): DAMVIQNPRYQVTQFGKPVTLSCSQTLNHNVMYWYQQKSSQAPKLLFHYYDKDFNNEADTPDNFQSRRPNTSFCFLDIRSPGLGDTAMYLCATSISHGYYGYTFGSGTRLTVV.

The chain is built from TRBV20-1 and TRBJ2-3; 14 bases fit TRBD2. The CDR3 runs 19 residues. V shed 0 bases, J shed 1 base, and the junction held 9 bases outside the gene matches. The germline gives CDR1 DFQATT, CDR2 SNEGSKA (reference sequence). CDR3 amino acids: CSARDLPGLAGVGTDTQYF. The CDR3 DNA sequence: TGCAGTGCTAGAGACCTACCGGGACTAGCGGGAGTGGGCACAGATACGCAGTATTTT.

This sequence joins TRBV19 and TRBJ1-5, with 7 bases lining up with TRBD1. This CDR3 comprises 13 residues. V was clipped by 11 bases and J by 3 bases; unmatched bases: 7. CDR1 is LNHDA and CDR2 is SQIVND in the germline V gene (reference sequence). The CDR3 coding sequence is TGTGCCGTATCAGGGGGTCCCAATCAGCCCCAGCATTTT. It encodes CAVSGGPNQPQHF.

The chain combines TRBV6-1 with TRBJ1-2; 7 bases are shared with TRBD1. The V gene's germline CDR1 is MNHNS and CDR2 SASEGT. V lost 9 bases to trimming and J lost 6 bases; unmatched junction nucleotides: 10. The CDR3 totals 13 residues. CDR3: CASKDRTVDGYTF. The CDR3 DNA reads TGTGCCAGTAAGGACAGGACGGTCGATGGCTACACCTTC.

This rearrangement joins TRBV6-5 to TRBJ1-2, with TRBD1 as a possible D gene (6 bases). The CDR3 length is 15 residues. Trimming removed 6 bases at V and 0 bases at J, with 14 bases between. Germline CDR1 is MNHEY and CDR2 is SVGAGI. CDR3 coding DNA: TGTGCCAGCAGCTACACAGGGAAGACTAACTATGGCTACACCTTC. Translation: CASSYTGKTNYGYTF.

This clonotype showed up just a few times. The V and J genes are TRBV2 and TRBJ1-5; D uncertain. V was trimmed by 2 bases and J by 9 bases, leaving 11 bases between them. Looked up from germline, CDR1 is SNHLY and CDR2 is FYNNEI. The CDR3 is 13 residues long. The CDR3 loop is CASSERQVGPQHF. Written as DNA, the CDR3 is TGTGCCAGCAGTGAACGGCAGGTGGGGCCCCAGCATTTT. Supplemented by reference TRBV2 and TRBJ1-5, the full variable domain reads EPEVTQTPSHQVTQMGQEVILRCVPISNHLYFYWYRQILGQKVEFLVSFYNNEISEKSEIFDDQFSVERPDGSNFTLKIRSTKLEDSAMYFCASSERQVGPQHFGDGTRLSIL.

The CDR3, as DNA: TGCAGTGCTAGAGTAGCGGGACTCTCCTACGAGCAGTACTTC. Translating it yields CSARVAGLSYEQYF. This chain links TRBV20-1 with TRBJ2-7; TRBD2 matches 8 bases. This CDR3 region has 14 residues. Losses at the gene ends were 1 base for V and 0 bases for J; bases not matched to a gene: 2. Germline values: CDR1 DFQATT, CDR2 SNEGSKA (reference sequence).

V gene TRBV15 combines with J gene TRBJ2-3, with 8 bases fitting TRBD1. Trimming took 5 bases from V and 11 from J; bases not matched to a gene: 12. This CDR3 has 14 amino acids. Germline lookup yields CDR1 LNHNV and CDR2 YYDKDF (reference sequence). The CDR3 sequence: CATSDGTGVSGQYF. CDR3 bases: TGTGCCACCAGCGATGGGACAGGCGTAAGTGGGCAGTATTTT.

The rearrangement uses TRBV24-1 and TRBJ2-2, with a tentative D call TRBD1 (5 bases). The CDR3 extends over 14 amino acids. Trimming removed 7 bases at V and 3 bases at J, with 11 bases between. CDR1 KGHDR and CDR2 SFDVKD come from the germline V gene. The chain's CDR3 is CATSLGQHTGELFF. As DNA, the CDR3 is TGTGCCACCAGCCTGGGGCAGCACACCGGGGAGCTGTTTTTT.